The 30 T cell receptor beta chains given below trace back to one sample, sequenced in a study of cytomegalovirus exposure and HLA in healthy donors. The PCR employed 60 Vbeta primers together with 13 Jbeta primers. This table comes from immunoSEQ multiplex PCR, and its TCRdb copy is limited to in-frame clones, with some not included. The data contain roughly 150,000 clones, 60% to 85% of them seen just once; the ten biggest clones take up under 3%. The sequenced sample was PBMCs. Receptors originate from a woman in her forties or fifties in good health and CMV-seropositive.

The genes are TRBV19 and TRBJ1-1, with D unclear. CDR3 length: 14 residues. Germline V gene lookup returns CDR1 LNHDA and CDR2 SQIVND (reference sequence). V was cut by 1 base and J by 7 bases, with 13 bases left in between. CDR3: CASSIGGGFGEAFF. CDR3 nucleotides: TGTGCCAGTAGTATAGGCGGAGGGTTCGGTGAAGCTTTCTTT.

The V gene is TRBV6-5, the J gene TRBJ1-2; D is perhaps TRBD1 (6 bases). CDR1 is MNHEY, CDR2 SVGAGI, per germline. V was shortened by 0 bases and J by 4 bases, with 12 bases between the two germline ends. The CDR3 covers 15 residues. In DNA form, the CDR3 reads TGTGCCAGCAGTTACTCGGCAGGGGCAACCTATGGCTACACCTTC. This sequence encodes CASSYSAGATYGYTF.

The chain joins TRBV6-5 to TRBJ1-1; a possible D gene is TRBD1 (5 bases). V was shortened by 6 bases and J by 8 bases, with 10 bases between the two germline ends. The CDR3 totals 11 residues. Germline V gene sequence: CDR1 MNHEY, CDR2 SVGAGI. The DNA of the CDR3 is TGTGCCAGCAGCCAGGGTGCCGAAGCTTTCTTT. This translates into CASSQGAEAFF.

The rearrangement links TRBV9 to TRBJ1-2; 7 bases agree with TRBD1. Germline V gene data show CDR1 as SGDLS and CDR2 as YYNGEE. CDR3 length: 15 amino acids. With 3 bases clipped from V and 4 bases from J, the junction kept 9 bases outside the gene matches. In nucleotides, the CDR3 is TGTGCCAGCAGCGGGCGGGTAGGGGGCGGCTATGGCTACACCTTC. It codes for CASSGRVGGGYGYTF.

The V call is TRBV6-1, the J call TRBJ1-2; no clear D. Germline lookup yields CDR1 MNHNS and CDR2 SASEGT. V lost 6 bases, J lost 4 bases, and 12 bases lay in between. This CDR3 spans 13 amino acids. The CDR3 region is CASRDEEPYGYTF. CDR3 DNA: TGTGCCAGCAGAGACGAGGAGCCCTATGGCTACACCTTC.

The chain links TRBV18 to TRBJ2-6, with D hard to call. The germline V gene has CDR1 KGHSH and CDR2 LQKENI. The V and J ends lost 2 bases and 3 bases respectively, with 11 bases between them. The CDR3 extends over 16 amino acids. The CDR3 loop reads CASSPEAQRGANVLTF. CDR3 nucleotide sequence: TGTGCCAGCTCACCAGAGGCCCAGCGTGGGGCCAACGTCCTGACTTTC. Full variable domain (outside the CDR3, taken from reference TRBV18 and TRBJ2-6): NAGVMQNPRHLVRRRGQEARLRCSPMKGHSHVYWYRQLPEEGLKFMVYLQKENIIDESGMPKERFSAEFPKEGPSILRIQQVVRGDSAAYFCASSPEAQRGANVLTFGAGSRLTVL.

V gene TRBV2 combines with J gene TRBJ2-5, with D perhaps TRBD2 (6 bases). Trimming stripped 6 bases from V and 8 bases from J, with 10 bases between. Germline lookup yields CDR1 SNHLY and CDR2 FYNNEI. The CDR3 has 11 residues. The CDR3 bases are TGTGCCAGCAGAGCTGGGACTACCCAGTACTTC. Residues: CASRAGTTQYF.

The V gene is TRBV5-1, the J gene TRBJ2-1; 7 bases are a match to TRBD1. CDR3 length: 15 residues. Germline V CDR1 and CDR2: SGHRS, YFSETQ. Trimming cost V 1 base and J 6 bases; bases outside gene matches: 7. DNA for the CDR3: TGCGCCAGCAGCTTGACAGGGGAGAGTGGCAATGAGCAGTTCTTC. It is translated as CASSLTGESGNEQFF.

The chain combines TRBV6-1 with TRBJ1-5, with 7 nucleotides matching TRBD1. Germline assignment: CDR1 MNHNS and CDR2 SASEGT. V dropped 3 bases and J dropped 0; count of bases not matched to a gene: 11. The CDR3 covers 18 residues. CDR3 bases: TGTGCCAGCAGTGACCTGACGATCAGGGGGTATAGCAATCAGCCCCAGCATTTT. This codes for CASSDLTIRGYSNQPQHF.

The chain recombines TRBV2 with TRBJ1-1, with TRBD1 identical over 7 bases. Germline values: CDR1 SNHLY, CDR2 FYNNEI. V shed 6 bases, J shed 1 base, and the junction held 5 bases outside the gene matches. The CDR3 extends over 14 amino acids. The CDR3 bases are TGTGCCAGCAGAACACAGGGGTGGAACACTGAAGCTTTCTTT. Translated: CASRTQGWNTEAFF.

The chain joins TRBV5-4 to TRBJ2-7; 7 bases align to TRBD1. The CDR3 extends over 16 amino acids. Germline V gene data show CDR1 as SGHNT and CDR2 as YYREEE (reference sequence). After removal of 4 bases from V and 5 bases from J, the junction contained 15 bases not matched to a gene. CDR3 in DNA: TGTGCCAGCAGCCCGGCCCCGAGACAGGGTCTACACGAGCAGTACTTC. This encodes CASSPAPRQGLHEQYF.

This clone turned up a few times. The chain joins TRBV5-4 to TRBJ1-5; TRBD1 is a possible D gene (5 bases). This CDR3 has 15 residues. The V gene lost 1 base and the J gene lost 6 bases, with 14 bases spanning the gap. Germline CDR1 reads SGHNT; CDR2 reads YYREEE (reference sequence). The CDR3 here is CASSLFPGKGQPQHF. The CDR3 DNA follows: TGTGCCAGCAGCTTGTTTCCAGGGAAGGGTCAGCCCCAGCATTTT.

This chain joins TRBV15 and TRBJ2-5, with unresolved D. In germline, CDR1 is LNHNV, CDR2 YYDKDF (reference sequence). The germline V and J ends were trimmed by 0 bases and 0 bases, with 5 bases remaining between them. CDR3 size: 14 residues. CDR3 sequence reads: CATSRDFNQETQYF. The CDR3, as DNA: TGTGCCACCAGCAGAGATTTTAACCAAGAGACCCAGTACTTC.

The chain recombines TRBV5-1 with TRBJ2-1; 9 bases agree with TRBD1. The CDR3 is 13 amino acids. Germline lookup yields CDR1 SGHRS and CDR2 YFSETQ. V was clipped by 5 bases and J by 9 bases; unmatched bases: 6. The CDR3 region has the DNA TGCGCCAGCAGTAAAGGGACAGGGCCTGAGCAGTTCTTC. It yields the protein CASSKGTGPEQFF.

A remark on this clone: This CDR3 is also generated by other DNA sequences in the sample. The chain links TRBV5-1 to TRBJ1-3; no clear D. Germline V gene data show CDR1 as SGHRS and CDR2 as YFSETQ. Trimming took 0 bases from V and 0 from J, leaving 7 bases between them. The CDR3 consists of 15 residues. CDR3 coding DNA: TGCGCCAGCAGCTTGGACGGAGGCTCTGGAAACACCATATATTTT. It encodes CASSLDGGSGNTIYF. Combining the CDR3 with reference TRBV5-1 and TRBJ1-3 gives the whole variable domain KAGVTQTPRYLIKTRGQQVTLSCSPISGHRSVSWYQQTPGQGLQFLFEYFSETQRNKGNFPGRFSGRQFSNSRSEMNVSTLELGDSALYLCASSLDGGSGNTIYFGEGSWLTVV.

Here the CDR3 reads CASSRTSQETQYF. CDR3 DNA sequence: TGTGCCAGCAGTCGGACTAGCCAAGAGACCCAGTACTTC. The chain links TRBV28 to TRBJ2-5, with 7 bases lining up with TRBD2. CDR1 and CDR2 (germline): MDHEN, SYDVKM. The CDR3 is made up of 13 amino acids. V was clipped by 5 bases and J by 1 base; unmatched bases: 1.

Only a few counts were recorded for this clone. This sequence joins TRBV5-1 and TRBJ2-2; 8 nucleotides agree with TRBD2. Germline V gene data show CDR1 as SGHRS and CDR2 as YFSETQ. Germline trimming cut 2 bases from V and 3 bases from J; bases unmatched to any gene: 3. The CDR3 runs 15 residues. The CDR3 DNA follows: TGCGCCAGCAGCTTCTTCGGGGGGGACACCGGGGAGCTGTTTTTT. Residues: CASSFFGGDTGELFF. Filled out from reference TRBV5-1 and TRBJ2-2, the complete variable domain reads KAGVTQTPRYLIKTRGQQVTLSCSPISGHRSVSWYQQTPGQGLQFLFEYFSETQRNKGNFPGRFSGRQFSNSRSEMNVSTLELGDSALYLCASSFFGGDTGELFFGEGSRLTVL.

About this clone: The germline gene is not matched at one end of the junction; a read error may be the cause. Within the sample, other DNA sequences also encode this same CDR3. The chain couples TRBV5-1 to TRBJ1-1, with D possibly matching TRBD1 (6 bases). The CDR3 length is 14 residues. CDR1 is SGHRS and CDR2 is YFSETQ in the germline V gene. CDR3 residues: CASSLGGMNTEAFF. CDR3 nucleotides: TGTGCCAGCAGCTTAGGGGGAATGAACACTGAAGCTTTCTTT.

The CDR3: CASSSSGPQGGENTIYF. CDR3 DNA: TGTGCCAGCAGCTCCTCGGGTCCCCAGGGAGGAGAAAACACCATATATTTT. The chain links TRBV21-1 to TRBJ1-3. TRBV21-1 is a recognized pseudogene. The CDR3 runs 17 residues.

This rearrangement joins TRBV9 to TRBJ1-1, with 7 bases that match TRBD1. Germline loops: CDR1 SGDLS, CDR2 YYNGEE. The V and J ends lost 0 bases and 1 base, in that order; junction bases with no gene match: 3. CDR3 size: 15 residues. The CDR3 DNA sequence: TGTGCCAGCAGCGTAGGACAGGGACAGAACACTGAAGCTTTCTTT. This encodes CASSVGQGQNTEAFF.

The chain joins TRBV6-1 to TRBJ2-5; either TRBD1 or TRBD2 may fit D (5 bases each). Trimming removed 7 bases from V and 5 bases from J, with 14 bases in between. This CDR3 is 13 amino acids long. The germline gives CDR1 MNHNS, CDR2 SASEGT. The CDR3 spells CASTEGPEETQYF. The DNA for the CDR3 is TGTGCCAGCACTGAGGGGCCGGAGGAGACCCAGTACTTC.

The CDR3 bases are TGCGCCAGCAGCTCTGGCCGGCAGGGAGGCTTTGGCACTGAAGCTTTCTTT. Protein product: CASSSGRQGGFGTEAFF. The J gene is TRBJ1-1, the V gene TRBV5-1, with a weak D call TRBD1 (5 bases). The CDR3 is 17 residues long. The germline V gene encodes CDR1 SGHRS and CDR2 YFSETQ. Between the trimmed V and J ends, which lost 3 bases and 4 bases, there was a span of 22 bases. The variable domain in full, completed from reference TRBV5-1 and TRBJ1-1, reads KAGVTQTPRYLIKTRGQQVTLSCSPISGHRSVSWYQQTPGQGLQFLFEYFSETQRNKGNFPGRFSGRQFSNSRSEMNVSTLELGDSALYLCASSSGRQGGFGTEAFFGQGTRLTVV.

This chain connects TRBV5-6 to TRBJ1-5, with TRBD1 matching 8 bases. V shed 2 bases, J shed 4 bases, and the junction held 5 bases outside the gene matches. Germline CDR1 reads SGHDT; CDR2 reads YYEEEE. The CDR3 totals 15 residues. CDR3: CASSLSGGLNQPQHF. The CDR3 region has the DNA TGTGCCAGCAGCTTATCAGGGGGCTTAAATCAGCCCCAGCATTTT.

The gene calls are TRBV5-4 and TRBJ1-3; TRBD1 might be the D (5 bases). V dropped 3 bases and J dropped 2 bases, with 12 bases sitting between them. Germline CDR1 and CDR2: SGHNT and YYREEE (reference sequence). The CDR3 sequence is 15 residues long. The CDR3 sequence is CASSSGGNAGNTIYF. DNA for the CDR3: TGTGCCAGCAGCTCCGGGGGGAATGCTGGAAACACCATATATTTT. Filled out from reference TRBV5-4 and TRBJ1-3, the complete variable domain reads ETGVTQSPTHLIKTRGQQVTLRCSSQSGHNTVSWYQQALGQGPQFIFQYYREEENGRGNFPPRFSGLQFPNYSSELNVNALELDDSALYLCASSSGGNAGNTIYFGEGSWLTVV.

The chain combines TRBV15 with TRBJ2-7; tentatively, D is TRBD1 (5 bases). The V gene lost 3 bases and the J gene lost 6 bases, with 9 bases spanning the gap. CDR3 size: 12 residues. Germline V lookup: CDR1 LNHNV, CDR2 YYDKDF (reference sequence). As DNA, the CDR3 is TGTGCCACCAGCAGGGGGCTTGGCGAGCAGTACTTC. Translation gives CATSRGLGEQYF.

V and J are TRBV6-6 and TRBJ1-5; D is perhaps TRBD1 (5 bases). This CDR3 spans 15 amino acids. Trimming shortened V by 6 bases and J by 2 bases, and 14 bases separated the two germline ends. CDR1 and CDR2 from the germline V gene are MNHNY and SVGAGI (reference sequence). CDR3 residues: CASSPGEGGNQPQHF. The DNA of the CDR3 is TGTGCCAGCAGCCCGGGGGAGGGAGGCAATCAGCCCCAGCATTTT.

This clone was found a few times. The rearrangement uses TRBV2 and TRBJ2-1, with 10 bases fitting TRBD2. CDR1 SNHLY and CDR2 FYNNEI come from the germline V gene. With V trimmed by 1 base and J by 6 bases, 0 bases remained unmatched. The CDR3 totals 14 residues. The CDR3 protein is CASSEERGGNEQFF. In DNA form, the CDR3 reads TGTGCCAGCAGTGAAGAGCGGGGGGGCAATGAGCAGTTCTTC.

The J gene is TRBJ1-5, the V gene TRBV2, with TRBD1 matching 11 bases. The CDR3 extends over 14 amino acids. With 6 bases clipped from V and 6 bases from J, the junction kept 4 bases outside the gene matches. Per the germline V gene, CDR1 is SNHLY and CDR2 is FYNNEI. DNA of the CDR3: TGTGCCAGCAGGACCGGGACAGGGGGTCAGCCCCAGCATTTT. Its translation: CASRTGTGGQPQHF.

The chain couples TRBV19 to TRBJ1-2; D unclear. Germline CDR1 is LNHDA and CDR2 is SQIVND (reference sequence). This CDR3 contains 12 residues. Trimming took off 1 base at V and 8 bases at J, with 8 bases between the two ends. The CDR3 reads CASSIGERGYTF. The CDR3 DNA follows: TGTGCCAGTAGTATAGGCGAGAGAGGCTACACCTTC.

This clone was recorded only once. This chain joins TRBV5-1 and TRBJ1-4, with D perhaps TRBD1 (6 bases). Trimming stripped 0 bases from V and 4 bases from J, with 16 bases between. The germline CDR1 and CDR2 sequences are SGHRS and YFSETQ. This CDR3 has 17 residues. CDR3 amino acids: CASSLGAITGNNEKLFF. CDR3 nucleotides: TGCGCCAGCAGCTTGGGGGCAATAACAGGGAATAATGAAAAACTGTTTTTT.